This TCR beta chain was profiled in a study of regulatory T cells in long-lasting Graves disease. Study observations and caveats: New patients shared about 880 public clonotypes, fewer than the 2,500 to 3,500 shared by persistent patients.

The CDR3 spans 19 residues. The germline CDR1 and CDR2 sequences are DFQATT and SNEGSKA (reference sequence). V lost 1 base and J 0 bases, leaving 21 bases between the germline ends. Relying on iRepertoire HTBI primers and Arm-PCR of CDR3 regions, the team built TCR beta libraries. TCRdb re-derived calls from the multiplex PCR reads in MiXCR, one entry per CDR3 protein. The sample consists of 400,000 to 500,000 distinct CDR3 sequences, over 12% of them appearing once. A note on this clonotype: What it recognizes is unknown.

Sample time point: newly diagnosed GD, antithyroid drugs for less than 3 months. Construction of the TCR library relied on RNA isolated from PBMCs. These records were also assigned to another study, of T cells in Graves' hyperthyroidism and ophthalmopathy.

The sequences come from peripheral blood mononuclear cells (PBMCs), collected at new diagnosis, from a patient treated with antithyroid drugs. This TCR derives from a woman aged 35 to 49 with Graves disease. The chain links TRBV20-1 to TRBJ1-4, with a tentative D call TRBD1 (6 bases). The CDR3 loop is CSARAASGTGGTTNEKLFF. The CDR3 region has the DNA TGCAGTGCTAGAGCGGCCTCCGGGACGGGGGGCACAACTAATGAAAAACTGTTTTTT.